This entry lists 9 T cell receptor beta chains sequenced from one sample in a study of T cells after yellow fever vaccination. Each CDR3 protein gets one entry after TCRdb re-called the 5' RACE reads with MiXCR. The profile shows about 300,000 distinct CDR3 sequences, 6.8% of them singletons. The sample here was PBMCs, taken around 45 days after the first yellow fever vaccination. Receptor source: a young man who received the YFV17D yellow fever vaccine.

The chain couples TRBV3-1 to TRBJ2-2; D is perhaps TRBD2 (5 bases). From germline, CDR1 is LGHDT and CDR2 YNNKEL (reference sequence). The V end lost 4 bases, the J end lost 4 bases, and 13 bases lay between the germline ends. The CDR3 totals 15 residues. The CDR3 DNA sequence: TGTGCCAGCAGCCCCAGGACTCTCCTCACCGGGGAGCTGTTTTTT. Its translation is CASSPRTLLTGELFF.

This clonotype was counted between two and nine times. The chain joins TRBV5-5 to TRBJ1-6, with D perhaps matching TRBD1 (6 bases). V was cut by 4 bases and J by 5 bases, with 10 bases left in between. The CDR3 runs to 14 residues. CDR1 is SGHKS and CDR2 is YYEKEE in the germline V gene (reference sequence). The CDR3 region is CASSRRGDNSPLHF. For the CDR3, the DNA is TGTGCCAGCAGCCGAAGGGGGGATAATTCACCCCTCCACTTT.

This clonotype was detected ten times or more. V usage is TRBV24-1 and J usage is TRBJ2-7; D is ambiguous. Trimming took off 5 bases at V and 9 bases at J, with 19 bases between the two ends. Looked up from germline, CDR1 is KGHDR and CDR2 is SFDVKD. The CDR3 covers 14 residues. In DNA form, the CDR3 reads TGTGCCACCAGTGGACCACTCCATGCTCGATGGCAGTACTTC. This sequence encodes CATSGPLHARWQYF.

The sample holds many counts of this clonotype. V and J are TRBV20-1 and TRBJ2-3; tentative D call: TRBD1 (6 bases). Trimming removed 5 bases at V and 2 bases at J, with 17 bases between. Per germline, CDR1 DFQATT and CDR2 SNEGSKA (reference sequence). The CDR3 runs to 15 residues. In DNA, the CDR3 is TGCAGTGCTCCTACTAGACAGGCACTCACAGATACGCAGTATTTT. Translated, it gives CSAPTRQALTDTQYF.

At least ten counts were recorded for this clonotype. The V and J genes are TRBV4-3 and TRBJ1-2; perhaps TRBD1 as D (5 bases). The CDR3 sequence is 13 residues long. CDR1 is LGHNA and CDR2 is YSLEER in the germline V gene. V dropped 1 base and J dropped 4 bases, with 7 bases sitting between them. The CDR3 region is CASSQAGVYGYTF. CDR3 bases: TGCGCCAGCAGCCAAGCGGGGGTCTATGGCTACACCTTC.

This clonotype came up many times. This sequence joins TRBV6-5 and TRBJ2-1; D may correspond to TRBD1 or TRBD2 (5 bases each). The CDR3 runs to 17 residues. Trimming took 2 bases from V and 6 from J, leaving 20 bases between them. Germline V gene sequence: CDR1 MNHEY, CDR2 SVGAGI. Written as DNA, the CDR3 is TGTGCCAGCAGTTACGCTGGGGGATCCACTCCGGGCAATGAGCAGTTCTTC. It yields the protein CASSYAGGSTPGNEQFF.

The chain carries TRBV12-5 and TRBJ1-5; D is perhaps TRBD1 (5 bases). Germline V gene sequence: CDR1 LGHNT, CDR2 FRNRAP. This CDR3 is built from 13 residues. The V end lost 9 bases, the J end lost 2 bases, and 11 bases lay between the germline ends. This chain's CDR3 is CASSWDGNQPQHF. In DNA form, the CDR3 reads TGTGCTAGCTCCTGGGACGGCAATCAGCCCCAGCATTTT.

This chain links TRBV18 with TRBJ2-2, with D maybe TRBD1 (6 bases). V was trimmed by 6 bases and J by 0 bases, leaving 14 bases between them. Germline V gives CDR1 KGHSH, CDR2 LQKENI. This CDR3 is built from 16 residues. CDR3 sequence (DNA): TGTGCCAGCTCCCTAGTGGACAGCACGAACACCGGGGAGCTGTTTTTT. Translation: CASSLVDSTNTGELFF.

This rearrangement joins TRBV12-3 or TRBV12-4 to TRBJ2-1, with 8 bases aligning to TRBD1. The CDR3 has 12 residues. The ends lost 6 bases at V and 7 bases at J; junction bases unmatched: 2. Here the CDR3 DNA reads TGTGCCAGCAGATGGACAGGGAATGAGCAGTTCTTC. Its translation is CASRWTGNEQFF.